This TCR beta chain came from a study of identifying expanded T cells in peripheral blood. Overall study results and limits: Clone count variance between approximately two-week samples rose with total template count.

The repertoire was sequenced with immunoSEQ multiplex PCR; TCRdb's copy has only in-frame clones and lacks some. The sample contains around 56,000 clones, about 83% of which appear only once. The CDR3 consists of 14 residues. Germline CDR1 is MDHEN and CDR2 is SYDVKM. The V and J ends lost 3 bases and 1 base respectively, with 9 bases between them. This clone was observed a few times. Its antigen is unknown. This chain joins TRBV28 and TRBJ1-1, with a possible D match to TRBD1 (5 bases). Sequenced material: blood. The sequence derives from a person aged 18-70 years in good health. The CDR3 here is CASSFDRGNTEAFF. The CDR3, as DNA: TGTGCCAGCAGTTTCGACAGAGGGAACACTGAAGCTTTCTTT.